This record covers a single TCR beta chain. Antigen unknown. This sample was included in a study of cytomegalovirus exposure and HLA in healthy donors. Overall study results and limits: Presence/absence analysis assumed near-uniform sequencing depth across donors.

The study ran its PCR with 60 Vbeta and 13 Jbeta primers. Data came from immunoSEQ multiplex PCR; TCRdb stores just in-frame clones and leaves some out. The repertoire holds roughly 290,000 clones, with approximately 90% as singletons. The CDR3 is 14 residues long. Per the germline V gene, CDR1 is SNHLY and CDR2 is FYNNEI. Deletions cut 8 bases from V and 1 base from J, with 11 bases between. V is TRBV2 and J is TRBJ2-2; perhaps TRBD2 as D (6 bases). This TCR was recovered from a woman between 18 and 29 years old in good health and CMV-seronegative. The sample consisted of PBMCs. In DNA form, the CDR3 reads TGTGCCAGCGGAGGGAGGCGGAACACCGGGGAGCTGTTTTTT. Its translation: CASGGRRNTGELFF.